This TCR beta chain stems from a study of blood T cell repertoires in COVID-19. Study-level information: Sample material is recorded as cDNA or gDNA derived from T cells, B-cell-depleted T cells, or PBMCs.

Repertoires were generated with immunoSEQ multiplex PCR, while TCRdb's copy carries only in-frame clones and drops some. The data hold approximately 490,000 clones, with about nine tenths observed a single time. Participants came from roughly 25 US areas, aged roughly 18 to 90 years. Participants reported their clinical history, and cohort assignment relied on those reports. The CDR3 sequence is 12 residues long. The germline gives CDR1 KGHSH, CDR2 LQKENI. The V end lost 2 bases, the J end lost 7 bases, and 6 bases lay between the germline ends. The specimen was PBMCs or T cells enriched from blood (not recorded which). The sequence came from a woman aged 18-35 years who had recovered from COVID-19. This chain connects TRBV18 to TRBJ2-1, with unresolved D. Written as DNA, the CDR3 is TGTGCCAGCTCACCATCTCGGAATGAGCAGTTCTTC. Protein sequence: CASSPSRNEQFF.